The 24 T cell receptor beta chains listed next were all sequenced from one sample in a study of tumor-infiltrating lymphocytes in primary liver carcinoma (dated by TCRdb to 2015 to 2018). The listed sequencing device is Illumina HiSeq 2500. TCRbeta-specific cDNA was reverse-transcribed from 500 ng total RNA using a constant-region primer and ProtoScript II reverse transcriptase. Three nested multiplex PCR rounds, following a slightly modified ARM-PCR procedure, were used to build the TCRbeta libraries. The first two PCR rounds used multiplex TRBV1-TRBV30 forward primers with a Cbeta reverse primer, each for roughly 10 cycles. TCRdb's own reprocessing of the public reads used fastp at Q25 and MiXCR and kept productive beta chains. Each record represents a unique CDR3 protein, reported with the most common genes and DNA among its rows. This sample gives 150,000 to 200,000 distinct CDR3 sequences in total; around 60% of them show up just once. The ten largest clones capture around three quarters of the sample.

Blood RNA was extracted from unsorted whole blood using TRIzol reagent, and germline DNA was obtained with the DNeasy Blood & Tissue kit. The material sequenced was peripheral blood. These TCRs come from a man aged 40-49 years with primary liver carcinoma and hepatitis B virus infection.

This clonotype was found many times. This sequence may be a read error, since a much larger clone differs from it by one base. This chain joins TRBV11-2 and TRBJ2-2, with 13 nucleotides matching TRBD2. The CDR3 is 16 amino acids. CDR1 is SGHAT and CDR2 is FQNNGV in the germline V gene. In DNA form, the CDR3 reads TGTGCCAGCAGCACTTGGACTAGCGGGGGCACCGGGGGGCTGTTTTTT. Its protein is CASSTWTSGGTGGLFF.

V usage is TRBV29-1 and J usage is TRBJ2-5, with 10 positions matching TRBD2. V was pared by 8 bases and J by 3 bases, with 12 bases of the junction left unmatched. Germline values: CDR1 SQVTM, CDR2 ANQGSEA. The CDR3 contains 15 residues. Written as DNA, the CDR3 is TGCAGCTCCTGGCGCGGGCTAGCGGGAGAAGAGACCCAGTACTTC. It translates to CSSWRGLAGEETQYF.

V and J are TRBV5-1 and TRBJ2-7; D is uncertain. Trimming shortened V by 4 bases and J by 2 bases, and 16 bases separated the two germline ends. Per germline, CDR1 SGHRS and CDR2 YFSETQ. The CDR3 spans 15 residues. In DNA, the CDR3 is TGCGCCAGCAGCCTGGAACCGGGTCACCCCTACGAGCAGTACTTC. Protein sequence: CASSLEPGHPYEQYF.

This clonotype has only one observation. V usage is TRBV4-2 and J usage is TRBJ2-1; possible D gene TRBD2, 6 bases. CDR1 and CDR2 from the germline V gene are LGHNA and YNFKEQ. The CDR3 runs 18 residues. The germline V and J ends were trimmed by 2 bases and 7 bases, with 24 bases remaining between them. CDR3 nucleotides: TGTGCCAGCAGCCAAATTAACTCGGGAGAAGGCTCCCGGAATGAGCAGTTCTTC. Residues: CASSQINSGEGSRNEQFF.

The rearrangement uses TRBV6-4 and TRBJ2-1, with 9 bases identical to TRBD2. The length of the CDR3 is 16 residues. Germline-derived CDR1 and CDR2 are MRHNA and SNTAGT. V lost 5 bases and J lost 4; bases outside the gene matches: 9. The DNA of the CDR3 is TGTGCCAGCAGTTTCTCCGTAGCGGGAGATTACAATGAGCAGTTCTTC. Amino acid sequence: CASSFSVAGDYNEQFF.

To note about this clonotype: A junction boundary mismatches the germline segment, possibly from a read error. The chain couples TRBV10-2 to TRBJ1-5; D call uncertain. Germline values: CDR1 WSHSY, CDR2 SAAADI. The CDR3 extends over 14 amino acids. This chain's CDR3 is CATARTYSNQSQHF. The DNA for the CDR3 is TGCGCCACCGCCCGGACTTATAGCAATCAGTCCCAGCATTTT.

The chain joins TRBV7-9 to TRBJ2-2; TRBD1 is a possible D gene (5 bases). Germline lookup yields CDR1 SEHNR and CDR2 FQNEAQ (reference sequence). The CDR3 is 16 amino acids. Trimming left V 1 base short and J 2 bases short, with 11 bases between. The CDR3: CASSLVWTSNTGELFF. The CDR3, as DNA: TGTGCCAGCAGCTTAGTTTGGACAAGCAACACCGGGGAGCTGTTTTTT.

In its sample, this clonotype was seen a few times. Given a much more abundant clone one base away, this may be a read error. CDR3 sequence reads: CASRSRPWKGNTIYF. The CDR3 DNA sequence: TGTGCCAGCAGATCCAGACCATGGAAAGGAAACACCATATATTTT. The chain combines TRBV11-2 with TRBJ1-3; no clear D gene. Germline V lookup: CDR1 SGHAT, CDR2 FQNNGV. The CDR3 extends over 15 amino acids. V was pared by 6 bases and J by 4 bases, with 16 bases between.

Only a few counts were recorded for this clonotype. The gene calls are TRBV29-1 and TRBJ2-7; 9 bases align to TRBD1. Germline V gene sequence: CDR1 SQVTM, CDR2 ANQGSEA. The CDR3 covers 13 residues. Unmatched junction bases numbered 6, after V lost 7 bases and J lost 2 bases. This CDR3 is CSEADRGTYEQYF. CDR3 nucleotide sequence: TGCAGCGAGGCGGACAGGGGAACCTACGAGCAGTACTTC.

As to this clonotype: A much larger clone differs by one base, so this may be a read error. V usage is TRBV11-2 and J usage is TRBJ1-2, with a tentative D call TRBD1 (6 bases). Trimming took 4 bases from V and 9 from J, leaving 18 bases between them. This CDR3 spans 14 amino acids. Germline V gene lookup returns CDR1 SGHAT and CDR2 FQNNGV. CDR3 bases: TGTGCCAGCAGCTCTCCCCATACAGGGCAGCGCTACACCTTC. Residues: CASSSPHTGQRYTF.

Concerning this clonotype: It is likely a read error, because the conserved phenylalanine at the end of the CDR3 is missing. The limits of the CDR3 on the DNA are not certain, so only TCRdb's listed CDR3 is given. This chain links TRBV6-5 with TRBJ2-7; the DNA was not used to check the table's D call, TRBD1. The CDR3 spans 12 residues, counting both ends. CDR1 is MNHEY and CDR2 is SVGAGI in the germline V gene. CDR3 protein: CASSVGPDRLYL.

This clonotype has at least ten counts. J is TRBJ2-1 and V is TRBV6-1, with unresolved D. This CDR3 is 13 amino acids long. The V gene's germline CDR1 is MNHNS and CDR2 SASEGT. V shed 1 base and J shed 8 bases, with 9 bases lying between them. CDR3 in amino acids: CASSEVPRDEQFF. In nucleotides, the CDR3 is TGTGCCAGCAGTGAAGTTCCCCGCGATGAGCAGTTCTTC.

The V call is TRBV29-1, the J call TRBJ2-2; D call uncertain. V lost 5 bases and J lost 2, with 9 bases in between. CDR1 SQVTM and CDR2 ANQGSEA come from the germline V gene. The CDR3 totals 13 residues. CDR3 in amino acids: CSVMTSNTGELFF. The CDR3 DNA sequence: TGCAGCGTTATGACAAGCAACACCGGGGAGCTGTTTTTT.

As concerns this clonotype: One end of the junction is discordant with germline, which a read error may explain. The chain uses TRBV4-1 and TRBJ2-3; TRBD2 matches 7 bases. This CDR3 has 14 amino acids. Germline loops: CDR1 MGHRA, CDR2 YSYEKL. The CDR3 region has the DNA TGCGCCAGTAGCCAGGGAGGGCTGGCAGATACGCAGTATTTT. This gives the protein CASSQGGLADTQYF.

This clonotype was seen once. The junction and the germline gene differ at one end; a read error may be behind it. The chain uses TRBV6-2 or TRBV6-3 and TRBJ1-1; D gene ambiguous. Germline V gives CDR1 MNHEY, CDR2 SVGEGT. There are 12 residues in the CDR3. CDR3 coding DNA: TGTGCCAGCAGTTACGGCAGGTATGAAGCTGTCTTT. Amino acid sequence: CASSYGRYEAVF.

This clonotype has ten or more counts. The J gene is TRBJ2-7, the V gene TRBV11-2, with 7 bases identical to TRBD1. V shed 5 bases, J shed 4 bases, and the junction held 14 bases outside the gene matches. This CDR3 spans 16 amino acids. Germline values: CDR1 SGHAT, CDR2 FQNNGV. As DNA, the CDR3 is TGTGCCAGCAGCGTAAGCAGGGGGACGGGATTATACGAGCAGTACTTC. Its protein product is CASSVSRGTGLYEQYF. Drawing the rest from reference TRBV11-2 and TRBJ2-7, the complete variable domain is EAGVAQSPRYKIIEKRQSVAFWCNPISGHATLYWYQQILGQGPKLLIQFQNNGVVDDSQLPKDRFSAERLKGVDSTLKIQPAKLEDSAVYLCASSVSRGTGLYEQYFGPGTRLTVT.

For the CDR3, the DNA is TGTGCCTGGACCCACACGTCGACGACCCTCCACTTT. Its protein is CAWTHTSTTLHF. The chain carries TRBV30 and TRBJ1-6; D is undetermined. The germline V gene has CDR1 GTSNPN and CDR2 SVGIG (reference sequence). Trimming took 4 bases from V and 14 from J, leaving 15 bases between them. The CDR3 covers 12 residues.

On this clonotype: One junction end does not reproduce the germline sequence, and a read error may be involved. The chain carries TRBV4-1 and TRBJ2-1; tentative D call: TRBD1 (6 bases). This CDR3 is 17 amino acids long. Germline V CDR1 and CDR2: MGHRA, YSYEKL. The CDR3 loop reads CASGQDNRAVSYNEQFF. CDR3 sequence (DNA): TGTGCCAGCGGCCAAGATAACAGGGCCGTTTCCTACAATGAGCAGTTCTTC.

This clonotype was seen a few times. Since a much larger clone is just one base distant, this may be a read error. CDR3 bases: TGTGTCAGCAGCTCCGGACAGGGAGAGGGGGAGTTCTTC. It yields the protein CVSSSGQGEGEFF. This sequence joins TRBV11-3 and TRBJ2-1; 8 positions agree with TRBD1. The CDR3 runs 13 residues. Germline CDR1 reads SGHNT; CDR2 reads YENEEA.

In the case of this clonotype: A read error may account for a junction end that differs from germline. The rearrangement joins TRBV4-2 to TRBJ2-2, with D tentatively TRBD2 (5 bases). Germline V gene data show CDR1 as LGHNA and CDR2 as YNFKEQ. This CDR3 region has 17 residues. The CDR3, as DNA: TGTGCCAGCAGCCAAGAGGCGGCGGCCGCGAACACTGGGGAGCTGTCTTTT. It encodes CASSQEAAAANTGELSF.

A remark on this clonotype: The germline gene is not matched at one end of the junction; a read error may be the cause. The V and J genes are TRBV11-2 and TRBJ2-5, with a tentative D call TRBD2 (5 bases). CDR1 and CDR2 from the germline V gene are SGHAT and FQNNGV. The CDR3 length is 14 residues. This CDR3 is CASSLVVPGETHYF. The CDR3 bases are TGTGCAAGCAGCTTAGTGGTCCCTGGGGAGACCCATTACTTC. Together with reference TRBV11-2 and TRBJ2-5, the CDR3 gives the full variable domain: EAGVAQSPRYKIIEKRQSVAFWCNPISGHATLYWYQQILGQGPKLLIQFQNNGVVDDSQLPKDRFSAERLKGVDSTLKIQPAKLEDSAVYLCASSLVVPGETHYFGPGTRLLVL.

This clonotype was seen a few times. This chain connects TRBV2 to TRBJ1-2; 8 nucleotides agree with TRBD1. Looked up from germline, CDR1 is SNHLY and CDR2 is FYNNEI. The length of the CDR3 is 12 residues. V trimming: 6 bases; J trimming: 13 bases; junction bases outside the gene matches: 10. DNA for the CDR3: TGTGCCAGCAGCCTGGACAGGGCCTTGTTCACCTTC. Translated, it gives CASSLDRALFTF. Based on the CDR3 plus reference TRBV2 and TRBJ1-2, the full variable domain is EPEVTQTPSHQVTQMGQEVILRCVPISNHLYFYWYRQILGQKVEFLVSFYNNEISEKSEIFDDQFSVERPDGSNFTLKIRSTKLEDSAMYFCASSLDRALFTFGSGTRLTVV.

This clonotype was detected ten times or more. CDR3 sequence (DNA): TGCAGCGCGGGGGGGGGCCACGTGTACCAAGAGACCCAGTACTTC. It codes for CSAGGGHVYQETQYF. This chain uses TRBV29-1 with TRBJ2-5, with 8 nucleotides matching TRBD2. CDR1 is SQVTM, CDR2 ANQGSEA, per germline. V lost 7 bases, J lost 0 bases, and 10 bases stayed unmatched. There are 15 residues in the CDR3.

Worth noting for this clonotype: A read error may produce the germline difference seen at one junction end. The chain carries TRBV12-3 or TRBV12-4 and TRBJ2-3; D not resolved. The length of the CDR3 is 10 residues. The CDR3 nucleotides read TGTGTCAGCAGTTTGAATACGCAGTATTTT. Protein: CVSSLNTQYF.